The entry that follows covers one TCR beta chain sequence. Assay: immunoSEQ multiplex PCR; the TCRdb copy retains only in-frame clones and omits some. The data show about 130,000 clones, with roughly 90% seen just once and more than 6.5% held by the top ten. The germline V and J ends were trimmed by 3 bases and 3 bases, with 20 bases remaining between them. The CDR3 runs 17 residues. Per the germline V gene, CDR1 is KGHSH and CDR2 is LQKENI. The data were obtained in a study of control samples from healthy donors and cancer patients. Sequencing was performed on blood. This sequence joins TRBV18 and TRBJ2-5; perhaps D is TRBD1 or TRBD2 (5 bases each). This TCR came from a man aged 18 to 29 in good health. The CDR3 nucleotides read TGTGCCAGCTCACCGATTACGGGGACCACCTTCGAAGAGACCCAGTACTTC. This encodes CASSPITGTTFEETQYF.